The following is a TCR beta chain sequence with its context. Its antigen is not known. Its ends do not fully match the called genes, so a read error is possible. Germline V CDR1 and CDR2: SGDLS, YYNGEE. This CDR3 is built from 15 residues. TCRdb used MiXCR to reprocess the 5' RACE reads, holding one entry per CDR3 protein. The table records about 350,000 distinct CDR3 sequences, roughly 20% of them present only once. This specimen belongs to a study of T-cell memory formation after mild COVID-19. General observations from the study: Some SARS-CoV-2-responding clones were already detected in memory before infection. Most CD4+ clones that shrank were in CM and EM, while CD8+ ones turned up in EMRA.

Sequencing used PBMCs or a T cell subset sorted from them (not recorded which). This receptor was identified in a young man who had mild COVID-19 (a few samples of this study predate the infection). Cell type and time point are not known. The chain is built from TRBV9 and TRBJ2-5; 9 bases agree with TRBD2. In DNA, the CDR3 is TGTGACAGCAGCGCCAGCGGGGGGTACCAAGAGACCCAGTACTTC. Residues: CDSSASGGYQETQYF.